This entry lists 20 T cell receptor beta chains sequenced from one sample in a study of T-cell reconstitution after alpha-beta-depleted transplantation in children (dated by TCRdb to 2016 to 2017). Receptors were amplified or captured by PCR. Sequencing took place on an Illumina HiSeq 2500. TCR library preparation used molecular barcoding, with unique molecular identifiers applied to normalize quantification of the TCRbeta repertoire. TCRdb reprocessing: public reads trimmed at Q25 with fastp, clones called with MiXCR, in-frame beta chains kept. Here each entry gathers all rows of one CDR3 protein and keeps the most common genes and DNA. Recorded for this sample are about 690,000 distinct CDR3 sequences; about 15% of them occurred a single time. About 1.1% of the sample comes from the top ten. The source was PBMCs from the stem cell graft donor, collected from the stem cell graft. All receptors come from a human donor who donated a stem cell graft to a child with acute myeloid leukemia.

CDR3 sequence reads: CASGLSPHTEAFF. DNA of the CDR3: TGTGCTAGTGGTTTGTCCCCGCACACTGAAGCTTTCTTT. The chain joins TRBV12-5 to TRBJ1-1; no firm D call. CDR1 and CDR2 from the germline V gene are LGHNT and FRNRAP. V dropped 2 bases and J dropped 3 bases, with 7 bases sitting between them. The CDR3 covers 13 residues.

This clonotype was seen a few times. The chain is built from TRBV7-9 and TRBJ2-1; tentatively, D is TRBD1 (6 bases). Germline CDR1 is SEHNR and CDR2 is FQNEAQ (reference sequence). V lost 0 bases, J lost 15 bases, and 12 bases lay in between. CDR3 size: 12 residues. The CDR3, as DNA: TGTGCCAGCAGCTTAGCTTCCAGGGGTTGGTTCTTC. The encoded protein is CASSLASRGWFF.

This clonotype was found a few times. The chain joins TRBV18 to TRBJ1-5; the match to TRBD1 covers 7 bases. CDR1 and CDR2 from the germline V gene are KGHSH and LQKENI. The CDR3 runs to 14 residues. Unmatched junction bases numbered 7, after V lost 5 bases and J lost 6 bases. CDR3 in amino acids: CASSGDSGAQPQHF. The CDR3 region has the DNA TGTGCCAGCTCAGGGGACAGCGGGGCTCAGCCCCAGCATTTT.

This clonotype occurred once. This chain joins TRBV9 and TRBJ2-5; 9 bases match TRBD2. V gave up 0 bases and J gave up 4 bases; unmatched junction bases: 7. Germline CDR1 is SGDLS and CDR2 is YYNGEE. CDR3 length equals 16 residues. This chain's CDR3 is CASSVGVRRGGETQYF. CDR3 in DNA: TGTGCCAGCAGCGTAGGCGTCCGGCGGGGGGGAGAGACCCAGTACTTC.

The V call is TRBV13, the J call TRBJ1-6, with no clear D. The V end lost 4 bases, the J end lost 9 bases, and 13 bases lay between the germline ends. Germline-derived CDR1 and CDR2 are PRHDT and FYEKMQ (reference sequence). This CDR3 contains 14 residues. The CDR3 is CASSSGLLGSPLHF. CDR3 sequence (DNA): TGTGCCAGCAGCTCCGGTCTCCTCGGTTCACCCCTCCACTTT.

V gene TRBV5-1 combines with J gene TRBJ2-2; D may correspond to TRBD1 or TRBD2 (5 bases each). The V end lost 4 bases, the J end lost 1 base, and 14 bases lay between the germline ends. The CDR3 runs 16 residues. Germline V CDR1 and CDR2: SGHRS, YFSETQ. The CDR3 DNA follows: TGCGCCAGCAGCGAGTCGGGGCAGGTGAACACCGGGGAGCTGTTTTTT. As protein: CASSESGQVNTGELFF.

Comment on this clonotype: Just one base apart from a much larger clone, this may be a read error. The chain uses TRBV6-5 and TRBJ2-3; TRBD2 aligns across 7 bases. The CDR3 is made up of 16 amino acids. The junction had 7 bases not matched to a gene; V was cut back by 0 bases and J by 4 bases. In germline, CDR1 is MNHEY, CDR2 SVGAGI. This chain's CDR3 is CASSYSGGGYADTQYF. CDR3 nucleotides: TGTGCCAGCAGTTACTCTGGCGGGGGATACGCAGATACGCAGTATTTT.

The chain uses TRBV5-5 and TRBJ1-5; D call uncertain. Per germline, CDR1 SGHKS and CDR2 YYEKEE (reference sequence). This CDR3 is built from 15 residues. V was cut by 0 bases and J by 0 bases, with 7 bases left in between. The CDR3 DNA reads TGTGCCAGCAGCTTGGTTTCGAATAGCAATCAGCCCCAGCATTTT. This encodes CASSLVSNSNQPQHF.

This clonotype appeared many times. The rearrangement links TRBV4-3 to TRBJ2-3, with a possible D match to TRBD2 (5 bases). This CDR3 has 17 residues. The V end lost 0 bases, the J end lost 0 bases, and 13 bases lay between the germline ends. CDR1 is LGHNA and CDR2 is YSLEER in the germline V gene. CDR3 coding DNA: TGCGCCAGCAGCCAAGATCGGGCGGGTCTGAGCACAGATACGCAGTATTTT. Protein: CASSQDRAGLSTDTQYF.

This clonotype appeared a few times. The rearrangement links TRBV20-1 to TRBJ2-5; 14 bases fit TRBD2. V dropped 2 bases and J dropped 0; count of bases not matched to a gene: 11. This CDR3 is 19 amino acids long. Germline V lookup: CDR1 DFQATT, CDR2 SNEGSKA (reference sequence). This CDR3 is CSARPSGLAGGRYQETQYF. DNA for the CDR3: TGCAGTGCTAGACCCTCTGGACTAGCGGGGGGACGGTACCAAGAGACCCAGTACTTC.

V usage is TRBV9 and J usage is TRBJ2-3, with a weak D call TRBD1 (5 bases). Looked up from germline, CDR1 is SGDLS and CDR2 is YYNGEE. V was pared by 3 bases and J by 2 bases, with 10 bases between. The CDR3 runs to 14 residues. CDR3 in DNA: TGTGCCAGCAGCGCCAGGGTTGTCACAGATACGCAGTATTTT. It translates to CASSARVVTDTQYF.

This clonotype was counted only a few times. The genes are TRBV20-1 and TRBJ1-5, with D tentatively TRBD1 (6 bases). The V gene lost 6 bases and the J gene lost 3 bases, with 15 bases spanning the gap. This CDR3 region has 14 residues. The germline V gene has CDR1 DFQATT and CDR2 SNEGSKA (reference sequence). This CDR3 reads CSASGQLYNQPQHF. The CDR3 nucleotides are TGCAGTGCCTCCGGACAGTTATACAATCAGCCCCAGCATTTT.

Only a few counts were recorded for this clonotype. CDR3 sequence: CASSLRTSGGRRETQYF. Here the CDR3 DNA reads TGTGCCAGCAGCCTTCGGACTAGCGGGGGAAGGCGGGAGACCCAGTACTTC. The chain joins TRBV7-8 to TRBJ2-5; TRBD2 aligns across 13 bases. J lost 5 bases, V lost 5 bases, and 11 bases had no gene match. The CDR3 spans 17 residues. CDR1 is SGHVS, CDR2 FQNEAQ, per germline.

This clonotype was seen many times. The V gene is TRBV10-3, the J gene TRBJ2-7; D not resolved. This CDR3 contains 12 residues. V gave up 10 bases and J gave up 6 bases, with 16 bases separating them. Germline assignment: CDR1 ENHRY and CDR2 SYGVKD. CDR3 loop: CATGSLLSEQYF. The CDR3 nucleotides read TGTGCCACGGGTTCCCTCCTCTCCGAGCAGTACTTC.

There are many counts of this clonotype. The chain carries TRBV4-3 and TRBJ2-1, with D possibly being TRBD1 (6 bases). This CDR3 has 13 residues. CDR1 and CDR2 from the germline V gene are LGHNA and YSLEER. Trimming cost V 4 bases and J 8 bases, with 12 bases left between them. In DNA form, the CDR3 reads TGCGCCAGCAGCCGTACTGGGGGCTATGAGCAGTTCTTC. It yields the protein CASSRTGGYEQFF.

This clonotype was recorded at least ten times. This chain connects TRBV20-1 to TRBJ1-4, with D perhaps TRBD1 (5 bases). Trimming stripped 6 bases from V and 5 bases from J, with 13 bases between. The V gene's germline CDR1 is DFQATT and CDR2 SNEGSKA (reference sequence). This CDR3 region has 13 residues. CDR3 nucleotides: TGCAGTGCCCAGGGACTCCCGAATGAAAAACTGTTTTTT. Its protein is CSAQGLPNEKLFF.

On this clonotype itself: A much larger clone differs by one base, so this may be a read error. The CDR3 is CAGSPGARDEQYF. DNA for the CDR3: TGTGCCGGCAGTCCCGGGGCGCGGGACGAGCAGTACTTC. The chain combines TRBV12-3 or TRBV12-4 with TRBJ2-7; the D gene could be TRBD1 or TRBD2 (5 bases each). CDR3 length equals 13 residues.

This clonotype was counted a few times. The genes are TRBV7-2 and TRBJ2-3; 11 bases fit TRBD2. Trimming cost V 5 bases and J 5 bases; bases outside gene matches: 6. CDR1 and CDR2 (germline): SGHTA, FQGNSA. This CDR3 region has 15 residues. This CDR3 is CASSLTSGEVDTQYF. CDR3 nucleotide sequence: TGTGCCAGCAGCCTGACTAGCGGGGAGGTAGATACGCAGTATTTT.

This clonotype was counted a few times. The gene calls are TRBV5-1 and TRBJ1-1; 8 positions agree with TRBD1. This CDR3 is 16 amino acids long. Germline loops: CDR1 SGHRS, CDR2 YFSETQ. J was trimmed by 2 bases and V by 3 bases; bases with no gene match: 9. For the CDR3, the DNA is TGCGCCAGCAGCTCTCGGGGGGACAGGATAAACACTGAAGCTTTCTTT. Translating it yields CASSSRGDRINTEAFF.

This clonotype was counted a few times. V gene TRBV15 combines with J gene TRBJ2-4; 7 positions match TRBD2. Germline loops: CDR1 LNHNV, CDR2 YYDKDF (reference sequence). With 0 bases clipped from V and 9 bases from J, the junction kept 5 bases outside the gene matches. CDR3 length equals 14 residues. The CDR3 loop is CATSRDGGGAIQYF. In nucleotides, the CDR3 is TGTGCCACCAGCAGAGATGGGGGGGGTGCCATTCAGTACTTC.